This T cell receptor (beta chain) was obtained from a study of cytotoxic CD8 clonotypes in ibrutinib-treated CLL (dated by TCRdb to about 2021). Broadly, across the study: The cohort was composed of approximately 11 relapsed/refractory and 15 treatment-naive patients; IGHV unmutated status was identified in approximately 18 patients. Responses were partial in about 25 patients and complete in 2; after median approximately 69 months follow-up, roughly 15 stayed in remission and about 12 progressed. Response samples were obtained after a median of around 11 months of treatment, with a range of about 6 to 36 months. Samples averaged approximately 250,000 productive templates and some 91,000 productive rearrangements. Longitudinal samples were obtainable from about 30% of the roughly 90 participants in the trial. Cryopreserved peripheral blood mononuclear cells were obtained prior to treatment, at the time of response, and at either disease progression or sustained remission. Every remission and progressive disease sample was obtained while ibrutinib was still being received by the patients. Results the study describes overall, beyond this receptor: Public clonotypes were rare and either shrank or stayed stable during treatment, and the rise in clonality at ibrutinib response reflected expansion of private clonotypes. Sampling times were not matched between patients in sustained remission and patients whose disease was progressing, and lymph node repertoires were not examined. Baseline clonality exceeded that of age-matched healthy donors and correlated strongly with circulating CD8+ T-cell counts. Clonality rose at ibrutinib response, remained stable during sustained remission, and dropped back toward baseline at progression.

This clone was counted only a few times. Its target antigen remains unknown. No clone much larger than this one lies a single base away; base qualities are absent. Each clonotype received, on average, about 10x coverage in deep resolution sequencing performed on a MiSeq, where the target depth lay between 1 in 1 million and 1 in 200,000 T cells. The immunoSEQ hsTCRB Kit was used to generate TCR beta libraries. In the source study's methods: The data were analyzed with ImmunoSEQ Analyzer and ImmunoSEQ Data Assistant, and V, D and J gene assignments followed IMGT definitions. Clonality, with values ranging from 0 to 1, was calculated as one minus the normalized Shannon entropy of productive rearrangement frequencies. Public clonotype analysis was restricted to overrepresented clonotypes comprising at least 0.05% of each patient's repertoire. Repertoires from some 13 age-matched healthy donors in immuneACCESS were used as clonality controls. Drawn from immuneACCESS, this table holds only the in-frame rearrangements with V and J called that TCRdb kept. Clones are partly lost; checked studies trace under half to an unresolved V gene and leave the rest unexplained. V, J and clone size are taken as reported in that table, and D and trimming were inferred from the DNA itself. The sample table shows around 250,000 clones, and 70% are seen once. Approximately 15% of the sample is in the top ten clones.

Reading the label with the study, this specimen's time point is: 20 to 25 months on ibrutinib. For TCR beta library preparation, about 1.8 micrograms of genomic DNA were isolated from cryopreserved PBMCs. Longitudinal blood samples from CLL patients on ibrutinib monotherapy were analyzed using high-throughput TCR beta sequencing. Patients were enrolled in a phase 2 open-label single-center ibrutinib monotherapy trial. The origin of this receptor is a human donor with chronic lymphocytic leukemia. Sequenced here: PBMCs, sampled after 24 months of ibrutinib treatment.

The DNA is TGTGCCAGCAGTTCCCCTCCTCTTCAACGATTCTTC. Its amino acids are CASSSPPLQRFF. The sequence is built from TRBV28 and TRBJ2-1; there is no confident call for the D gene. From a lookup of the germline V gene, CDR1 and CDR2 are MDHEN and SYDVKM. V and J are truncated by 4 bases and 16 bases respectively, leaving an intervening sequence of 17 bases. From cysteine to phenylalanine, the CDR3 is 12 amino acids long. The kept DNA is CDR3 alone, 36 bases in frame from the first base.